This is a list of T cell receptor beta chains from one sample in a study of beta chain features in type 1 diabetes. The data were produced by immunoSEQ multiplex PCR, yet TCRdb's version contains in-frame clones alone and is incomplete. The sample yields approximately 240,000 clones, around 16% seen once. Sequenced sample: naive CD4+ T cells from blood. The origin of the receptors is a man younger than 40 with type 1 diabetes. Each CDR3 is given with its conserved first and last residue. Each record gives: J gene, clone size, D gene, V gene, CDR3 DNA, CDR3 protein. A D gene is named only where the DNA matches it firmly. Clone size is shown for a subset of rows, as once, few, many or a class of expanded clone.

TRBJ2-7,few,.,TRBV4-1,TGCGCCAGCAGCCAAGAGAGGGCCAGGGACTACGAGCAGTACTTC,CASSQERARDYEQYF
TRBJ2-5,.,TRBD2,TRBV11-2,TGTGCCAGCAGCTCGGTAGCGGGACTGGAGACCCAGTACTTC,CASSSVAGLETQYF
TRBJ2-7,.,.,TRBV9,TGTGCCAGCAGCGTAGTCCCGAGCTCCTACGAGCAGTACTTC,CASSVVPSSYEQYF
TRBJ2-1,few,.,TRBV4-1,TGCGCCAGCAGCCCCCGGACAGACGACCGTATCTATGAGCAGTTCTTC,CASSPRTDDRIYEQFF
TRBJ1-4,few,.,TRBV30,TGTGCCTGGAGTGTACGGGACATCCAGCCGCTGTTTTTT,CAWSVRDIQPLFF
TRBJ2-5,.,TRBD2,TRBV7-3,TGTGCCAGCGCTGGGCTGGCGGGAGTCTCGGGGACCCAGTACTTC,CASAGLAGVSGTQYF
TRBJ2-1,.,.,TRBV4-3,TGCGCCAGCAGCCAAGATTCAGCTAGCGCACGTTACAATGAGCAGTTCTTC,CASSQDSASARYNEQFF
TRBJ2-7,few,.,TRBV4-3,TGCGCCAGCAGCCAAGATCATTGGCGGGCCAGCTCCTACGAGCAGTACTTC,CASSQDHWRASSYEQYF
TRBJ2-6,few,.,TRBV29-1,TGCAGCGCTAATCAGGCGGGTTCGGGCGGGGCCAACGTCCTGACTTTC,CSANQAGSGGANVLTF
TRBJ2-4,.,TRBD2,TRBV30,TGTGCCTGGAAAGTGCGGGAGCGAGCCAAAAACATTCAGTACTTC,CAWKVRERAKNIQYF
TRBJ2-1,few,.,TRBV2,TGTGCCAGCAGTGAGTCGACGAAGCAGTTCTTC,CASSESTKQFF
TRBJ2-3,few,.,TRBV4-1,TGCGCCAGCAGCCTCCTCGGAGGGGGCACAGATACGCAGTATTTT,CASSLLGGGTDTQYF
TRBJ2-5,.,.,TRBV23-1,TGCGCCAGCAGTCAAGGGGGGACCCAGTACTTC,CASSQGGTQYF
TRBJ2-1,.,.,TRBV18,TGTGCCAGCTCACCACAGGGAAATGAGCAGTTCTTC,CASSPQGNEQFF
TRBJ1-2,.,.,TRBV19,TGTGCCAGTAGCTGGACTCAAAACGTCTATGCTCCCTATGGCTACACCTTC,CASSWTQNVYAPYGYTF
TRBJ1-2,.,.,TRBV30,TGTGCCTGGAGTCCCAACCGAGTGGGTGGCTACACCTTC,CAWSPNRVGGYTF
TRBJ2-1,.,TRBD2,TRBV18,TGTGCCAGCTCACCGCTAGTGTCCGGGACTAGCGTTTCGCATGAGCAGTTCTTC,CASSPLVSGTSVSHEQFF
TRBJ2-1,few,TRBD1,TRBV7-9,TGTGCCAGCAGCTGGACAGGGGCCCTAAATGAGCAGTTCTTC,CASSWTGALNEQFF
TRBJ2-6,.,TRBD2,TRBV7-9,TGTGCCAGCAGGGCCACTAGCGCTGGGGCCAACGTCCTGACTTTC,CASRATSAGANVLTF
TRBJ2-5,.,.,TRBV14,TGTGCCAGCAGCCAAGTCGGGCAGGGAGGAGAGACCCAGTACTTC,CASSQVGQGGETQYF
TRBJ2-3,.,.,TRBV4-2,TGTGCCAGCAGCCGGGGAATGGACCCTTCATACGCAGATACGCAGTATTTT,CASSRGMDPSYADTQYF
TRBJ2-7,few,TRBD2,TRBV25-1,TGTGCCAGCGCCGGGACTAGCGTCTACGAGCAGTACTTC,CASAGTSVYEQYF
TRBJ1-5,.,TRBD1,TRBV29-1,TGCAGCGCTGTGACAGGGGGAACCGGCAATCAGCCCCAGCATTTT,CSAVTGGTGNQPQHF
TRBJ2-1,.,TRBD2,TRBV7-9,TGTGCCAGCAGCTTATTCCATGGACTAGACAACAATGAGCAGTTCTTC,CASSLFHGLDNNEQFF
TRBJ2-5,.,.,TRBV29-1,TGCAGCGTTGAAGACCTCCAACGGGAGACCCAGTACTTC,CSVEDLQRETQYF
TRBJ2-7,.,.,TRBV1,TGCACCAGCAGCCAAATCCGACTAGCGGGTGACTCCTACGAGCAGTACTTC,CTSSQIRLAGDSYEQYF
TRBJ2-1,few,.,TRBV30,TGTGCCTGGAGTCCCTATAATGAGCAGTTCTTC,CAWSPYNEQFF
TRBJ2-1,few,.,TRBV10-3,TGTGCCATCAGTGAGTTAATCGGCGGGATAGACAATGAGCAGTTCTTC,CAISELIGGIDNEQFF
TRBJ2-3,.,TRBD2,TRBV5-1,TGCGCCAGCAGCCCACTAGCGGGAGGAGAAGATACGCAGTATTTT,CASSPLAGGEDTQYF
TRBJ2-3,.,.,TRBV9,TGTGCCAGCACCGCCCAGGGTGCCCGCGGAGATACGCAGTATTTT,CASTAQGARGDTQYF
TRBJ2-3,few,.,TRBV19,TGTGCCAGTAGTATAGTTGGCAGTTTTTCAGATACGCAGTATTTT,CASSIVGSFSDTQYF
TRBJ2-7,few,TRBD2,TRBV7-9,TGTGCCAGCAGCTTAGTTACAGCGGGAGACTACGAGCAGTACTTC,CASSLVTAGDYEQYF
TRBJ1-5,.,.,TRBV30,TGTGCCTGGAGTCGCAGGGAGGATCAGCCCCAGCATTTT,CAWSRREDQPQHF
TRBJ2-3,few,.,TRBV4-3,TGCGCCAGCAGCCAAGCCTACACAGATACGCAGTATTTT,CASSQAYTDTQYF
TRBJ2-5,few,.,TRBV28,TGTGCCAGCAGTTTGCTGGGGGCCCCGCAAGAGACCCAGTACTTC,CASSLLGAPQETQYF
TRBJ1-1,.,.,TRBV7-2,TGTGCCAGCAGCGTGGACAGACTGAACACTGAAGCTTTCTTT,CASSVDRLNTEAFF
TRBJ2-3,few,.,TRBV7-2,TGTGCCAGCACCACAGGGTATACGCAGTATTTT,CASTTGYTQYF
TRBJ2-3,.,TRBD2,TRBV4-1,TGCGCCAGCAGCCCCGGAGTGGCTAGCGGGACGGTTGATACGCAGTATTTT,CASSPGVASGTVDTQYF
TRBJ2-3,few,TRBD1,TRBV5-1,TGCGCCAGCAGCACCGGGACAGGGAGTACAGATACGCAGTATTTT,CASSTGTGSTDTQYF
TRBJ2-3,few,.,TRBV30,TGTGCCTGGAGCTCTGGGGTCGTGGATACGCAGTATTTT,CAWSSGVVDTQYF
TRBJ2-5,.,.,TRBV5-1,TGCGCCAGCACCATCTTGGGGACCTCCGTCAATCTCAACTTC,CASTILGTSVNLNF
TRBJ2-5,few,.,TRBV7-9,TGTGCCAGCAGCTTAGCCAGGAGAGAGACCCAGTACTTC,CASSLARRETQYF
TRBJ2-7,.,.,TRBV28,TGTGCCAGCAGTTTAGAAGGGTACGAGCAGTACTTC,CASSLEGYEQYF
TRBJ2-1,few,.,TRBV5-4,TGTGCCAGCAGCTTGCCCGGGGTTAGCTCCTACAATGAGCAGTTCTTC,CASSLPGVSSYNEQFF
TRBJ2-5,few,TRBD2,TRBV7-8,TGTGCCAGCAGCTTAGGTATCCGACTAGCGGGCACCCAAGAGACCCAGTACTTC,CASSLGIRLAGTQETQYF
TRBJ1-1,.,.,TRBV7-2,TGTGCCAGCAGCTTAGTGAGGGAGACTGAAGCTTTCTTT,CASSLVRETEAFF
TRBJ2-3,.,.,TRBV2,TGTGCCAGCAGTGCCGAGGGCACAGATACGCAGTATTTT,CASSAEGTDTQYF
TRBJ1-2,few,TRBD1,TRBV30,TGTGCCTGGAGTGTACTGGGACAGGGCTATGGCTACACCTTC,CAWSVLGQGYGYTF
TRBJ1-5,few,TRBD1,TRBV29-1,TGCAGCGTGGGACAGGGCAATCAGCCCCAGCATTTT,CSVGQGNQPQHF
TRBJ1-2,few,.,TRBV29-1,TGCAGCGTTGTCCGGGGAGGCTATGGCTACACCTTC,CSVVRGGYGYTF
TRBJ2-5,few,.,TRBV29-1,TGCAGCGCCGAGAACCAAGGGCGGGAGACCCAGTACTTC,CSAENQGRETQYF
TRBJ2-3,.,.,TRBV7-2,TGTGCCAGCAGCTTGGGGGCAGGGACAGATACGCAGTATTTT,CASSLGAGTDTQYF
TRBJ1-5,once,.,TRBV19,TGTGCCAGTAGTCAGGGAAGCAATCAGCCCCAGCATTTT,CASSQGSNQPQHF